This TCR beta chain was retrieved from a study of T-cell memory formation after mild COVID-19. CDR1 SGHTA and CDR2 FQGNSA come from the germline V gene. V lost 2 bases to trimming and J lost 6 bases, with 4 bases between them. The CDR3 consists of 11 residues. TCRdb ran MiXCR on the 5' RACE reads and lists one entry per CDR3 protein. Altogether roughly 610,000 distinct CDR3 sequences are present, roughly 17% being singletons, with the ten largest covering about 7.4%. This clonotype was seen only a few times. Material: PBMCs or a T cell subset sorted from them (not recorded which). This chain uses TRBV7-2 with TRBJ1-2; no reliable D call. This receptor was obtained from an adult woman who had mild COVID-19 (a few samples of this study predate the infection). Cell type and time point are not known. The CDR3 is CASSLYHGYTF. The CDR3 DNA sequence: TGTGCCAGCAGCTTATACCATGGCTACACCTTC.